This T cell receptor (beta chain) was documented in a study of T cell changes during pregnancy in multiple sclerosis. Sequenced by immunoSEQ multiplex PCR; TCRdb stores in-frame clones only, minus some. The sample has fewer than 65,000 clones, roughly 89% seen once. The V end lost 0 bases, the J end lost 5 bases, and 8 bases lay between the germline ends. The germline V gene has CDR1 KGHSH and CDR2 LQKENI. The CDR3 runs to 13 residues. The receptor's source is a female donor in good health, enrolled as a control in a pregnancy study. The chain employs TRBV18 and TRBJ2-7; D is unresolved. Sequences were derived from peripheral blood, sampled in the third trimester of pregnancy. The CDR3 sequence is CASSPPGVHEQYF. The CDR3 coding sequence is TGTGCCAGCTCACCACCGGGCGTCCACGAGCAGTACTTC.